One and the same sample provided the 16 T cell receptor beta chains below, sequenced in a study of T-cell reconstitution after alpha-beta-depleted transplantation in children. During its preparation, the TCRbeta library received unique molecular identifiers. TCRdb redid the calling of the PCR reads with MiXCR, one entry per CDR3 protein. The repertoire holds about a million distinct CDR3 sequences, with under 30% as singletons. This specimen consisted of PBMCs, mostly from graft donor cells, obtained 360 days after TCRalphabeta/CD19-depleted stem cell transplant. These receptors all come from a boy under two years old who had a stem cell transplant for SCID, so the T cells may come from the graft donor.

CDR3 loop: CASSTGTGDLQETQYF. The CDR3 coding sequence is TGTGCCAGCAGCACTGGGACAGGGGATTTACAAGAGACCCAGTACTTC. V usage is TRBV12-3 or TRBV12-4 and J usage is TRBJ2-5, with TRBD1 matching 10 bases. CDR3 length: 16 amino acids. The trim removed 6 bases at V and 2 bases at J, leaving 9 bases unmatched.

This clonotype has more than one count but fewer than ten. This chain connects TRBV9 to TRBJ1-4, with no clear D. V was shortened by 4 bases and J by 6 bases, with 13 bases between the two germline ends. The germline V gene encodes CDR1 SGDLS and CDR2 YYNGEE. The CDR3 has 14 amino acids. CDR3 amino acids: CASSKRVSDEKLFF. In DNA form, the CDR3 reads TGTGCCAGCAGCAAGAGGGTGTCCGATGAAAAACTGTTTTTT.

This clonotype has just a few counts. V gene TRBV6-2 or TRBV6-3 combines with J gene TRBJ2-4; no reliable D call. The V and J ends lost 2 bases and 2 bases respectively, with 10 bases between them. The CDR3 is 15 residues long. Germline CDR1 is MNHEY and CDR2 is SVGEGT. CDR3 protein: CASSYEDLSKNIQYF. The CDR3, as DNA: TGTGCCAGCAGTTACGAGGATCTCTCCAAAAACATTCAGTACTTC.

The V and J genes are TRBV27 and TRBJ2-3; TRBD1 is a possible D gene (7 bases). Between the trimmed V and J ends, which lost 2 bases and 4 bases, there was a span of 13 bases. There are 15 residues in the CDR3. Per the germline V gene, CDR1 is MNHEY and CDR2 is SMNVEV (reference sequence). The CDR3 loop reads CASSLGQGGPDTQYF. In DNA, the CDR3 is TGTGCCAGCAGTTTAGGCCAGGGGGGCCCAGATACGCAGTATTTT.

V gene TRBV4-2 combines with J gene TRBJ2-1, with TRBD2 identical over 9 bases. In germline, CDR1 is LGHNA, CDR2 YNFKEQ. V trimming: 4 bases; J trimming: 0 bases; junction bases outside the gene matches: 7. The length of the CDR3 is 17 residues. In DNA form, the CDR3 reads TGTGCCAGCAGCCCATCTAGCGGGGTGCGCTCCTACAATGAGCAGTTCTTC. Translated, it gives CASSPSSGVRSYNEQFF.

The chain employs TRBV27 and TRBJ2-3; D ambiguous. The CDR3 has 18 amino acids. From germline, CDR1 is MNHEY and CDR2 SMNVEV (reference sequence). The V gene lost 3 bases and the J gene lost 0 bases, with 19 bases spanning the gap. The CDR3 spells CASSFRLGSPPSTDTQYF. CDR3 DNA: TGTGCCAGCAGTTTCCGGTTAGGCAGCCCTCCTAGCACAGATACGCAGTATTTT.

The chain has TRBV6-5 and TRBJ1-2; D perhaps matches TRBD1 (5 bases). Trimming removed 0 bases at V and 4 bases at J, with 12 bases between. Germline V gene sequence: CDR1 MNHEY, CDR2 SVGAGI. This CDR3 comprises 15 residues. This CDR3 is CASSYSGGTGYGYTF. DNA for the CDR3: TGTGCCAGCAGTTACTCGGGGGGGACTGGCTATGGCTACACCTTC.

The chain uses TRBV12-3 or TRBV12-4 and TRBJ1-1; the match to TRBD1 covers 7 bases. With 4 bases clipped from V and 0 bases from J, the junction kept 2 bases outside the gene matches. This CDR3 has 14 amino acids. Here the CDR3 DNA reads TGTGCCAGCAGTTCGGGACAGATGAACACTGAAGCTTTCTTT. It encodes CASSSGQMNTEAFF.

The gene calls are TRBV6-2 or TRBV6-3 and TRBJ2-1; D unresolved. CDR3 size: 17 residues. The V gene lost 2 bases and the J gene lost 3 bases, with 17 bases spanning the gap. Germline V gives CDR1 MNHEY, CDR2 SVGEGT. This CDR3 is CASSYRASRAFYNEQFF. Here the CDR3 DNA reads TGTGCCAGCAGTTACCGGGCGTCCCGTGCTTTCTACAATGAGCAGTTCTTC.

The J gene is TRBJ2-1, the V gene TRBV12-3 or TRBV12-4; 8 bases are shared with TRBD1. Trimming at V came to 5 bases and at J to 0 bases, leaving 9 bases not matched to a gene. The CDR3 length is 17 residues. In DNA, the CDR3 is TGTGCCAGCAGTCCCCAGGGGGCAGGGCCCTCCTACAATGAGCAGTTCTTC. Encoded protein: CASSPQGAGPSYNEQFF.

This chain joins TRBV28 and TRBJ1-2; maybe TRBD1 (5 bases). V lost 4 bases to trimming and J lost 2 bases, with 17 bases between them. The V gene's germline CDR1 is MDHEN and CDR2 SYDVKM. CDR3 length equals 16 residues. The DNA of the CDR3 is TGTGCCAGCAGTTCCGCGTCCTGGGGGAGAAACTATGGCTACACCTTC. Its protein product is CASSSASWGRNYGYTF.

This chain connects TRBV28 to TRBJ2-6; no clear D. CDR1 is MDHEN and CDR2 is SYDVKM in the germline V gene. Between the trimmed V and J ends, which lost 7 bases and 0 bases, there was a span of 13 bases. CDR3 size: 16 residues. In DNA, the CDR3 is TGTGCCAGCAACCAGCTGACACTCTCTGGGGCCAACGTCCTGACTTTC. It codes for CASNQLTLSGANVLTF. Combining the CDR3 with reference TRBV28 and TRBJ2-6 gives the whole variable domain DVKVTQSSRYLVKRTGEKVFLECVQDMDHENMFWYRQDPGLGLRLIYFSYDVKMKEKGDIPEGYSVSREKKERFSLILESASTNQTSMYLCASNQLTLSGANVLTFGAGSRLTVL.

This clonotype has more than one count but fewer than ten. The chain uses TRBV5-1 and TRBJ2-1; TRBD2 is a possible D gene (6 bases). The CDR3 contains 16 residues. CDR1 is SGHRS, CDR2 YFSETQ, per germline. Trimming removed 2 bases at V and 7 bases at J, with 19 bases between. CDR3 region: CASSFRPEGRVNEQFF. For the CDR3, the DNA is TGCGCCAGCAGCTTTCGTCCGGAGGGCAGAGTAAATGAGCAGTTCTTC. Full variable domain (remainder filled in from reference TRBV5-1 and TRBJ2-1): KAGVTQTPRYLIKTRGQQVTLSCSPISGHRSVSWYQQTPGQGLQFLFEYFSETQRNKGNFPGRFSGRQFSNSRSEMNVSTLELGDSALYLCASSFRPEGRVNEQFFGPGTRLTVL.

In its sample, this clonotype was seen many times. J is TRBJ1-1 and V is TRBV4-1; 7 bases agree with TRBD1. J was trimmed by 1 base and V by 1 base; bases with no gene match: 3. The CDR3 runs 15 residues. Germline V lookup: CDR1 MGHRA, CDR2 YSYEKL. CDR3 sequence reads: CASSQGQGPNTEAFF. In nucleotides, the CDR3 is TGCGCCAGCAGCCAAGGACAGGGACCGAACACTGAAGCTTTCTTT.

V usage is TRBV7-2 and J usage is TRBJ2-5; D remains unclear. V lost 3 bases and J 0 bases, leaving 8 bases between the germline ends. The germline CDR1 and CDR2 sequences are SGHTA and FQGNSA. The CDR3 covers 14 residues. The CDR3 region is CASSFWQHQETQYF. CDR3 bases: TGTGCCAGCAGCTTCTGGCAGCACCAAGAGACCCAGTACTTC.

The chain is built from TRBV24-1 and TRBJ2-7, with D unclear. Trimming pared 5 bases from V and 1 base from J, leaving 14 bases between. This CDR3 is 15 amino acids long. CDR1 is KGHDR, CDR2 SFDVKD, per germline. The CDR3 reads CATSGYRRTSYEQYF. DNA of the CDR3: TGTGCCACCAGTGGCTACCGACGGACGTCCTACGAGCAGTACTTC.